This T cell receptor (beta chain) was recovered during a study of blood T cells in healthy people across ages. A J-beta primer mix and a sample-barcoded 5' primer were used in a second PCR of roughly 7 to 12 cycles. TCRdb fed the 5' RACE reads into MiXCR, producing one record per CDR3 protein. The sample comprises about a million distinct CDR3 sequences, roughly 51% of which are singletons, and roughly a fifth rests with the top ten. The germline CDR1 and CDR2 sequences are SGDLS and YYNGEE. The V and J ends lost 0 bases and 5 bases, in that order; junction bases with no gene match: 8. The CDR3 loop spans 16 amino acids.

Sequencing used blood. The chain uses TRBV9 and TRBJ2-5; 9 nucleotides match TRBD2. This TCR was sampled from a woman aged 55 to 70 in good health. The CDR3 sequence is CASSVDVSGSVETQYF. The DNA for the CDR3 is TGTGCCAGCAGCGTAGATGTTAGCGGGAGCGTGGAGACCCAGTACTTC.